The rows below give T cell receptor beta chains drawn from one sample of a study of response to subunit inactivated influenza vaccine. MiXCR was run by TCRdb on the RT-PCR reads, yielding one entry per CDR3 protein. This sample has about 530,000 distinct CDR3 sequences, with roughly 13% found just once. This material consisted of PBMCs from blood, taken about 40 days after vaccination. Receptors originate from a man in his fifties or sixties who received an inactivated influenza vaccine. Each CDR3 is given with its conserved first and last residue. D genes are given only for firm matches. Clone size is stated in some rows and not others, as once, few, many or a class when expanded.

clone_size,j_call,v_call,d_call,cdr3_nt,cdr3_aa
-,TRBJ2-1,TRBV7-2,TRBD2,TGTGCCAGCAGCTTACTCTTGGTAGTTCTTAGTTCGGCGGGGGGAACCTCAAGGAATGAGCAGTTCTTC,CASSLLLVVLSSAGGTSRNEQFF
many,TRBJ2-7,TRBV29-1,-,TGCAGCGTCCGAGGGGAGGCTATGGGGCCCTACGAGCAGTACTTC,CSVRGEAMGPYEQYF
-,TRBJ2-1,TRBV12-3/TRBV12-4,-,TGTGCCAGCGGCCATGGAGCTGGTGAGCAGTTCTTC,CASGHGAGEQFF
few,TRBJ2-1,TRBV28,-,TGTGCCAGCAGTTTCGGCCGTTCTTTCTACAATGAGCAGTTCTTC,CASSFGRSFYNEQFF
few,TRBJ1-4,TRBV20-1,-,TGCAGTGCTTACGGGGGTGTGTATGAAAAACTGTTTTTT,CSAYGGVYEKLFF
-,TRBJ2-7,TRBV6-2/TRBV6-3,TRBD2,TGTGCCAGCAGTTACCAGACTAGCGGGATCGGTGAGCAGTACTTC,CASSYQTSGIGEQYF
few,TRBJ1-2,TRBV5-1,TRBD1,TGCGCCAGCAGCTTTACAGGGGGGAACTATGGCTACACCTTC,CASSFTGGNYGYTF
few,TRBJ2-2,TRBV12-3/TRBV12-4,-,TGTGCCTCTAGGGGTCTGGAAACCGGGGAGCTGTTTTTT,CASRGLETGELFF
-,TRBJ1-4,TRBV7-9,TRBD1,TGTGCCAGCAGCTGGGACAGGGACCGTGAAAAACTGTTTTTT,CASSWDRDREKLFF
-,TRBJ1-5,TRBV30,-,TGTGCCTGGAGTGTCCCCGGTAATCAGCCCCAGCATTTT,CAWSVPGNQPQHF
few,TRBJ2-1,TRBV14,TRBD1,TGTGCCAGCAGTGGGGACAGGGACAATGAGCAGTTCTTC,CASSGDRDNEQFF
-,TRBJ1-1,TRBV7-9,-,TGTGCCAGCAGCCCGAGGACAGCTATGAACACTGAAGCTTTCTTT,CASSPRTAMNTEAFF
-,TRBJ2-1,TRBV11-2,TRBD2,TGTGCCAGCAGCTTAGGTCTCCCGGGACTAGCGGGGGGGCCCTCCTACAATGAGCAGTTCTTC,CASSLGLPGLAGGPSYNEQFF
-,TRBJ2-2,TRBV10-3,-,TGTGCCATCAGAAGGACACCCGCGAACACCGGGGAGCTGTTTTTT,CAIRRTPANTGELFF
few,TRBJ1-2,TRBV27,-,TGTGCCAGCAGTTTTCTACTACGGGGGACTAACTATGGCTACACCTTC,CASSFLLRGTNYGYTF
few,TRBJ1-2,TRBV5-1,TRBD1,TGCGCCAGCAGCAGCGCCGGGACAGCCTCTTCTGGCTACACCTTC,CASSSAGTASSGYTF
-,TRBJ1-1,TRBV30,-,TGTGCCTGGAGGGGGACTCTTTGGGGGCCGAACACTGAAGCTTTCTTT,CAWRGTLWGPNTEAFF
-,TRBJ2-1,TRBV5-5,TRBD2,TGTGCCAGCAGCACGGGACTAGCTCCAGGCGGTGAGCAGTTCTTC,CASSTGLAPGGEQFF
-,TRBJ1-2,TRBV19,-,TGTGCCAGTACTAAACTCGACAGGACAGAGTATGGCTACACCTTC,CASTKLDRTEYGYTF
many,TRBJ2-1,TRBV5-1,TRBD1,TGCGCCAGCAGCGGACAGGGAGGCAATGAGCAGTTCTTC,CASSGQGGNEQFF
few,TRBJ2-7,TRBV15,-,TGTGCCACCAGCAGAGTACCCTATTCCTACGAGCAGTACTTC,CATSRVPYSYEQYF
few,TRBJ2-7,TRBV29-1,TRBD1,TGCAGCGTCCAGTCCCGGGACAGGACCTACGAGCAGTACTTC,CSVQSRDRTYEQYF
few,TRBJ2-1,TRBV11-1,TRBD2,TGTGCCAGCAGCAAACCGGGACTAGCGGGGGCCGACTACATCAATGAGCAGTTCTTC,CASSKPGLAGADYINEQFF
-,TRBJ1-1,TRBV7-2,-,TGTGCCAGCAGCTTAACGCCCGGGGCCACTGAAGCTTTCTTT,CASSLTPGATEAFF
many,TRBJ1-4,TRBV24-1,-,TGTGCCACCAGTGAGAGGGGAGAAAAACTGTTTTTT,CATSERGEKLFF
-,TRBJ2-5,TRBV7-2,TRBD2,TGTGCCAGCAGCTTCCGGCTAGCGGGAGGAAGGAGTGAGACCCAGTACTTC,CASSFRLAGGRSETQYF
many,TRBJ1-1,TRBV7-9,-,TGTGCCAGCAGCTTGGTTATCGGGAAAGCTTTCTTT,CASSLVIGKAFF
-,TRBJ1-3,TRBV3-1,-,TGTGCCAGCAGCCAAGATAGGGGCTATGGAAACACCATATATTTT,CASSQDRGYGNTIYF
few,TRBJ2-7,TRBV27,TRBD1,TGTGCCAGCAGTCATCCGGGACAGGGGCTCTACGAGCAGTACTTC,CASSHPGQGLYEQYF
-,TRBJ2-2,TRBV6-1,TRBD2,TGTGCCAGCAGGGGGACTAGCGGGGGTTACGCGAACACCGGGGAGCGGTTTTTT,CASRGTSGGYANTGERFF
-,TRBJ2-5,TRBV6-2/TRBV6-3,-,TGTGCCAGCAGTCATTATATCCAGGGAATTCAAGAGACCCAGTACTTC,CASSHYIQGIQETQYF
few,TRBJ1-4,TRBV7-9,-,TGTGCCAGCAGCTTAGGGGATGTTCCTCATGAAAAACTGTTTTTT,CASSLGDVPHEKLFF
few,TRBJ2-3,TRBV20-1,-,TGCAGTGCTAGTCCCGAGAATACGCAGTATTTT,CSASPENTQYF
-,TRBJ2-2,TRBV15,-,TGTGCCACCAGCAAGGGACCCCCCGGGGAGCTGTTTTTT,CATSKGPPGELFF
few,TRBJ2-7,TRBV7-9,-,TGTGCCAGCAGCTTGGGGGGTACATGGAACATCGAGCAGTACTTC,CASSLGGTWNIEQYF
-,TRBJ1-2,TRBV14,-,TGTGCCAGCAGCCAAGAGGACAGTGCAAACTATGGCTACACCTTC,CASSQEDSANYGYTF
many,TRBJ1-1,TRBV7-2,-,TGTGCCAGCAGCTTAGCGTTGGGGGGGCTTGCTGAAGCTTTCTTT,CASSLALGGLAEAFF
few,TRBJ2-7,TRBV5-1,TRBD1,TGCGCCAGCAGCTTGGAACCTGGACAGGGGACTTGGCAGTACTTC,CASSLEPGQGTWQYF
-,TRBJ1-4,TRBV20-1,TRBD1,TGCAGTGCTCAGACAGGGGTAAATGAAAAACTGTTTTTT,CSAQTGVNEKLFF
few,TRBJ1-2,TRBV6-5,TRBD1,TGTGCCAGCAGTTATCTACAGGGGGCCCCTTTCTATGGCTACACCTTC,CASSYLQGAPFYGYTF
few,TRBJ2-3,TRBV12-3/TRBV12-4,TRBD1,TGTGCCAGCAGTCCTTCGGGGACAGGGCGAGGCACAGATACGCAGTATTTT,CASSPSGTGRGTDTQYF
few,TRBJ2-1,TRBV24-1,-,TGTGCCACCAGTGATTCTCCTGCTAGGCGGACGACCTACAATGAGCAGTTCTTC,CATSDSPARRTTYNEQFF
many,TRBJ2-1,TRBV6-2/TRBV6-3,TRBD2,TGTGCCAGCAGCCGTAGCGGGGGACCCTACAATGAGCAGTTCTTC,CASSRSGGPYNEQFF
-,TRBJ2-1,TRBV5-1,-,TGCGCCAGCAGCATCGATTCCTCAAAGGTCAATGAGCAGTTCTTC,CASSIDSSKVNEQFF
few,TRBJ2-7,TRBV4-3,-,TGCGCCAGCAGCCTTTTACCGGGGGGCCCACCCTACGAGCAGTACTTC,CASSLLPGGPPYEQYF
-,TRBJ2-5,TRBV5-1,-,TGCGCCAGCAGCTTTGGTACAGCGGACCAAGAGACCCAGTACTTC,CASSFGTADQETQYF
-,TRBJ1-1,TRBV7-9,-,TGTGCCAGCAGCTTAAATGTGGGTTGGGCTTTCTTT,CASSLNVGWAFF
-,TRBJ2-3,TRBV14,TRBD2,TGTGCCAGCAGCCTAACGAGACTAGCGGGGAACACAGATACGCAGTATTTT,CASSLTRLAGNTDTQYF